The T cell receptor (beta chain) under discussion was sequenced for a study of prognosis after radiotherapy for stage I lung cancer. Study details: Post-radiotherapy, distant metastases were observed in a handful of patients (median around 7 months), whereas no significant progression was observed in about 16.

With 5 bases removed from V and 4 bases from J, the gap between germline ends came to 11 bases. CDR1 is GTSNPN and CDR2 is SVGIG in the germline V gene (reference sequence). CDR3 size: 12 residues. Genomic DNA provided the template from which TCR beta CDR3 was amplified by two-round multiplex PCR. The first round of PCR was done with primers that matched each TRBV and TRBJ gene. Using its own MiXCR run on the multiplex PCR reads, TCRdb lists one record per CDR3 protein. Here the sample spans about 59,000 distinct CDR3 sequences, about a quarter being singletons. Notes on this clonotype: A read error may be the cause here, since a much bigger clone is one base away.

The rearrangement uses TRBV30 and TRBJ1-2; unclear D gene. The sequenced sample was PBMCs, obtained before or after stereotactic body radiation therapy (not recorded which). The source is a donor aged 50 or older with non-small cell lung cancer. The CDR3 region is CAWPLRAYGYTF. The CDR3 coding sequence is TGTGCCTGGCCCTTAAGGGCCTATGGCTACACCTTC.